This TCR beta chain is from a study of blood T cell repertoires in COVID-19. Study-level information: The study drew acute and convalescent COVID-19 samples from the United States, Italy and Spain.

The V segment lost 4 bases and the J segment 6 bases; nucleotides outside the gene matches: 10. The CDR3 totals 15 residues. Germline CDR1 SGDLS, CDR2 YYNGEE. Method: immunoSEQ multiplex PCR; TCRdb's copy keeps in-frame clones and lacks some. The sample has approximately 44,000 clones; more than 70% are singletons. The sequenced material came from peripheral blood. The TCR was taken from a human donor in a cohort sampled during active COVID-19. This chain joins TRBV9 and TRBJ2-3; 8 positions agree with TRBD2. CDR3 sequence reads: CASSPPGGARDTQYF. CDR3 nucleotide sequence: TGTGCCAGCAGCCCCCCCGGGGGGGCAAGGGATACGCAGTATTTT. The full variable domain, its missing parts supplied by reference TRBV9 and TRBJ2-3, is DSGVTQTPKHLITATGQRVTLRCSPRSGDLSVYWYQQSLDQGLQFLIQYYNGEERAKGNILERFSAQQFPDLHSELNLSSLELGDSALYFCASSPPGGARDTQYFGPGTRLTVL.